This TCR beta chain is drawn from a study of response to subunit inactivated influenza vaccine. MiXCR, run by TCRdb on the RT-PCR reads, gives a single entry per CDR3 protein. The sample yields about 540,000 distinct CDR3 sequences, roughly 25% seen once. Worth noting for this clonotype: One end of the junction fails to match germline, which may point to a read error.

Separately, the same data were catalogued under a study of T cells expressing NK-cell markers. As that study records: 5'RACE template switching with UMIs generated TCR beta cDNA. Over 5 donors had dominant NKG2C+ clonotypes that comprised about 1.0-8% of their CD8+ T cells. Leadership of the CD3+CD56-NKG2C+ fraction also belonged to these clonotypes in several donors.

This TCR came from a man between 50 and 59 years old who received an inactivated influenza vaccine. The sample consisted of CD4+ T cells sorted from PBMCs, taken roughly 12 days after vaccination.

CDR3 sequence: CGSSFGGLNTEAFF. The CDR3 nucleotides are TGTGGCAGCAGTTTTGGAGGGTTGAACACTGAAGCTTTCTTT. The chain links TRBV12-3 or TRBV12-4 to TRBJ1-1; no clear D gene. The CDR3 has 14 residues.